This entry lists 16 T cell receptor beta chains sequenced from one sample in a study of cytomegalovirus exposure and HLA in healthy donors (dated by TCRdb to about 2017). Library construction relied on the immunoSEQ multiplex PCR assay. TCRdb stores this immuneACCESS table with in-frame sequences only. Part of the clones is absent; in the studies checked, under half of the shortfall reflects unresolved V genes, and no reason is known for the rest. The sample table records 200,000 to 250,000 clones; less than 90% of these occur just once. The top ten clonotypes cover 12% of the sample. The sample consisted of PBMCs. The receptors here all came from a man younger than 35 in good health and CMV-seropositive.

The chain combines TRBV9 with TRBJ1-2, with 7 nucleotides matching TRBD1. Germline-derived CDR1 and CDR2 are SGDLS and YYNGEE. Trimming cost V 2 bases and J 3 bases; bases outside gene matches: 4. The CDR3 totals 14 residues. In nucleotides, the CDR3 is TGTGCCAGCAGCGTTACAGGGGCCGACTATGGCTACACCTTC. The encoded protein is CASSVTGADYGYTF.

The chain recombines TRBV5-1 with TRBJ1-5; D might be TRBD1 (5 bases). V lost 5 bases and J lost 3, with 12 bases in between. The CDR3 is 14 residues long. Germline lookup yields CDR1 SGHRS and CDR2 YFSETQ. The CDR3 DNA reads TGCGCCAGCAGTCCCCAGGGCTCCAATCAGCCCCAGCATTTT. Encoded protein: CASSPQGSNQPQHF.

The rearrangement uses TRBV28 and TRBJ2-2; D is undetermined. Germline CDR1 and CDR2: MDHEN and SYDVKM. With 5 bases removed from V and 3 bases from J, the gap between germline ends came to 1 base. The CDR3 covers 11 residues. The CDR3 DNA sequence: TGTGCCAGCAGTCACACCGGGGAGCTGTTTTTT. The encoded protein is CASSHTGELFF.

This rearrangement joins TRBV28 to TRBJ2-7, with 8 nucleotides matching TRBD2. V gave up 7 bases and J gave up 1 base; unmatched junction bases: 6. The length of the CDR3 is 14 residues. Germline CDR1 is MDHEN and CDR2 is SYDVKM. The CDR3 coding sequence is TGTGCCAGCACCCTAGCGGGCGGTTCCTACGAGCAGTACTTC. Protein sequence: CASTLAGGSYEQYF.

This chain connects TRBV5-1 to TRBJ1-5; D gene unclear. This CDR3 is built from 10 residues. V was clipped by 5 bases and J by 7 bases, with 4 bases between them. CDR1 is SGHRS and CDR2 is YFSETQ in the germline V gene. The DNA of the CDR3 is TGCGCCAGCAGAGGGCAGCCCCAGCATTTT. Protein sequence: CASRGQPQHF.

The J gene is TRBJ1-4, the V gene TRBV18; no definite D call. Trimming removed 1 base at V and 3 bases at J, with 6 bases between. The CDR3 length is 14 residues. Per germline, CDR1 KGHSH and CDR2 LQKENI. CDR3 DNA sequence: TGTGCCAGCTCACCACGACGGTCTAATGAAAAACTGTTTTTT. Translation: CASSPRRSNEKLFF.

The chain combines TRBV5-4 with TRBJ2-2, with D maybe TRBD1 (6 bases). Deletions cut 9 bases from V and 1 base from J, with 13 bases between. Germline V gives CDR1 SGHNT, CDR2 YYREEE (reference sequence). The CDR3 runs 14 residues. The CDR3: CATKGDMNTGELFF. CDR3 nucleotides: TGTGCCACCAAGGGGGATATGAACACCGGGGAGCTGTTTTTT.

This clone was detected once. CDR3 DNA sequence: TGCGCCAGCAGCTTGGAGGGACCGAGAAGCTCTGGGGCCAACGTCCTGACTTTC. It specifies CASSLEGPRSSGANVLTF. The V call is TRBV5-1, the J call TRBJ2-6; D tentatively reads TRBD1 or TRBD2 (5 bases each). V lost 0 bases to trimming and J lost 0 bases, with 13 bases between them. Germline-derived CDR1 and CDR2 are SGHRS and YFSETQ. This CDR3 is built from 18 residues.

This sequence joins TRBV6-6 and TRBJ1-1, with a possible D match to TRBD1 (5 bases). V was pared by 6 bases and J by 6 bases, with 11 bases between. Germline values: CDR1 MNHNY, CDR2 SVGAGI (reference sequence). The CDR3 contains 12 residues. For the CDR3, the DNA is TGTGCCAGCAGCCCCGGGGGGGCTGAAGCTTTCTTT. It translates to CASSPGGAEAFF.

The rearrangement links TRBV5-1 to TRBJ2-1; D possibly matches TRBD1 or TRBD2 (5 bases each). Deletions cut 2 bases from V and 11 bases from J, with 23 bases between. Germline V gives CDR1 SGHRS, CDR2 YFSETQ. The CDR3 runs to 16 residues. The CDR3 sequence: CASSLISGTDETKQFF. In nucleotides, the CDR3 is TGCGCCAGCAGCTTAATTTCCGGGACGGACGAGACTAAGCAGTTCTTC.

Comments on this clone: This specimen includes other DNA sequences encoding the same CDR3. This chain connects TRBV27 to TRBJ2-1; 9 bases match TRBD2. J gave up 4 bases and V 4 bases, and 2 bases lay outside the gene matches. CDR1 and CDR2 (germline): MNHEY, SMNVEV (reference sequence). The CDR3 loop spans 14 amino acids. The CDR3, as DNA: TGTGCCAGCAGTTCGGGACTAGCTTACAATGAGCAGTTCTTC. This encodes CASSSGLAYNEQFF.

The J gene is TRBJ1-1, the V gene TRBV6-1, with TRBD1 as a possible D gene (6 bases). This CDR3 has 14 amino acids. V lost 8 bases, J lost 7 bases, and 20 bases lay in between. The germline V gene has CDR1 MNHNS and CDR2 SASEGT. The CDR3 region is CASHSGGAILEAFF. The CDR3 DNA follows: TGTGCCAGCCACTCGGGGGGCGCGATCCTTGAAGCTTTCTTT.

The chain uses TRBV7-8 and TRBJ2-7, with D possibly TRBD1 on 6 matching bases. This CDR3 spans 16 amino acids. Germline V lookup: CDR1 SGHVS, CDR2 FQNEAQ. V was cut by 3 bases and J by 3 bases, with 18 bases left in between. The CDR3 loop reads CASSLTRWDKLYEQYF. CDR3 bases: TGTGCCAGCAGCTTGACCCGGTGGGACAAGCTCTACGAGCAGTACTTC.

This chain uses TRBV28 with TRBJ1-2; TRBD1 matches 7 bases. Germline CDR1 MDHEN, CDR2 SYDVKM. V lost 6 bases, J lost 8 bases, and 9 bases stayed unmatched. CDR3 length: 13 amino acids. The CDR3 DNA reads as TGTGCCAGCAGCCCGGGACAGATACCGGGCTACACCTTC. This gives the protein CASSPGQIPGYTF.

This rearrangement joins TRBV18 to TRBJ2-7; 15 bases agree with TRBD2. This CDR3 region has 16 residues. Germline assignment: CDR1 KGHSH and CDR2 LQKENI. The J segment lost 7 bases and the V segment lost 4 bases, leaving 8 bases of the junction unmatched. The CDR3 loop is CASSRGTSGRSSEQYF. CDR3 DNA: TGTGCCAGCTCACGGGGGACTAGCGGGAGGTCGAGTGAGCAGTACTTC.

The chain links TRBV5-1 to TRBJ2-3; a weak D match, TRBD1 (5 bases). Germline lookup yields CDR1 SGHRS and CDR2 YFSETQ. Trimming removed 0 bases at V and 5 bases at J, with 13 bases between. The length of the CDR3 is 15 residues. CDR3 in amino acids: CASSLAGRAGDTQYF. The CDR3 DNA sequence: TGCGCCAGCAGCTTGGCGGGCAGGGCCGGAGATACGCAGTATTTT.